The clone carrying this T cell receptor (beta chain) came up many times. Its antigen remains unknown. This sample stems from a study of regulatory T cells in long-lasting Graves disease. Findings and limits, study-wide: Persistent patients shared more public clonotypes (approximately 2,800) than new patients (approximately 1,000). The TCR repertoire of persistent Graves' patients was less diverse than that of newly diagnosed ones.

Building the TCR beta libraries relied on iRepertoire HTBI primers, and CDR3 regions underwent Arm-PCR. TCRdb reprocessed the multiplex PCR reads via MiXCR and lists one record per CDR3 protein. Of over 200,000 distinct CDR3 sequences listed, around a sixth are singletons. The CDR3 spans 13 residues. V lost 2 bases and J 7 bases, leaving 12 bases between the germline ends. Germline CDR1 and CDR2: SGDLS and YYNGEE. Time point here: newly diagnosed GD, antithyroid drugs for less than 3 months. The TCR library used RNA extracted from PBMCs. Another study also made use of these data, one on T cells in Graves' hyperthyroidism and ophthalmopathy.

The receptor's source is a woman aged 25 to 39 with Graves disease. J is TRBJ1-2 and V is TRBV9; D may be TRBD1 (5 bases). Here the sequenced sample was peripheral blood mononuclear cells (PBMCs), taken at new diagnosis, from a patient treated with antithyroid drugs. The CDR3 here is CASSVSGNGGYTF. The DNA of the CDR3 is TGTGCCAGCAGCGTTTCAGGGAACGGTGGCTACACCTTC.